This T cell receptor beta chain was sequenced during a study of blood T cell repertoires in COVID-19. Study information: PBMCs, B-cell-depleted T cells, or T cells provided the cDNA or gDNA that made up the material.

Per the original data handling: Using reference gene primer amplification, nucleated cell counts were estimated. The data were produced by immunoSEQ multiplex PCR, yet TCRdb's version contains in-frame clones alone and is incomplete. V, J and clone size are taken as reported in that table, and D and trimming were inferred from the DNA itself. The repertoire holds roughly 200,000 clones, with roughly 80% as singletons. The germline V gene has CDR1 GTSNPN and CDR2 SVGIG (reference sequence). The CDR3 sequence is 14 residues long. V shed 5 bases and J shed 1 base, with 14 bases lying between them. This chain connects TRBV30 to TRBJ1-1; no firm D call. This TCR came from a man over 45 who had recovered from COVID-19. Sequencing used peripheral blood. CDR3 sequence (DNA): TGTGCCTGGGGACGAGGGTCTTGGAACACTGAAGCTTTCTTT. The encoded protein is CAWGRGSWNTEAFF. Supplemented by reference TRBV30 and TRBJ1-1, the full variable domain reads SQTIHQWPATLVQPVGSPLSLECTVEGTSNPNLYWYRQAAGRGLQLLFYSVGIGQISSEVPQNLSASRPQDRQFILSSKKLLLSDSGFYLCAWGRGSWNTEAFFGQGTRLTVV.